A single sample is the source of the 29 T cell receptor beta chains below, sequenced in a study of blood T cells in healthy people across ages. Together with a sample-barcoded 5' primer, a J-beta primer mix was included in a second PCR lasting roughly 6 to 12 cycles. Each CDR3 protein is one row after TCRdb ran MiXCR on the 5' RACE reads. This sample carries just over 1 million distinct CDR3 sequences, under 55% of them seen once, and the ten largest clones take under 20%. Input material: blood. These receptors were obtained from a woman in her fifties or sixties in good health.

This clonotype was recorded only once. The chain carries TRBV15 and TRBJ2-7; the match to TRBD2 covers 12 bases. J was trimmed by 2 bases and V by 1 base; bases with no gene match: 12. The CDR3 has 19 amino acids. Germline-derived CDR1 and CDR2 are LNHNV and YYDKDF (reference sequence). The CDR3, as DNA: TGTGCCACCAGCAGAGCCTCGAAGACTAGCGGGAGAGGAGCCTACGAGCAGTACTTC. As protein: CATSRASKTSGRGAYEQYF.

The genes are TRBV29-1 and TRBJ2-1; 14 positions agree with TRBD2. The V segment lost 5 bases and the J segment 13 bases; nucleotides outside the gene matches: 10. Germline V CDR1 and CDR2: SQVTM, ANQGSEA. The CDR3 has 14 residues. CDR3 sequence (DNA): TGCAGCGTTTCTGGACTAGCGGGAGGAGAGACCCAGTTCTTC. The encoded protein is CSVSGLAGGETQFF.

V and J are TRBV7-9 and TRBJ2-1; TRBD1 aligns across 9 bases. This CDR3 is 16 amino acids long. Germline CDR1 SEHNR, CDR2 FQNEAQ (reference sequence). With V trimmed by 4 bases and J by 2 bases, 6 bases remained unmatched. CDR3 amino acids: CASSSGDRETYNEQFF. The CDR3 nucleotides are TGTGCCAGCAGCTCCGGGGACAGGGAAACCTACAATGAGCAGTTCTTC.

CDR3 sequence reads: CASSLLGGYVEQFF. CDR3 in DNA: TGTGCCAGCAGCTTACTGGGGGGTTACGTTGAGCAGTTCTTC. The chain joins TRBV7-9 to TRBJ2-1, with TRBD2 as a possible D gene (6 bases). Germline CDR1 is SEHNR and CDR2 is FQNEAQ (reference sequence). The CDR3 covers 14 residues. The V gene lost 2 bases and the J gene lost 9 bases, with 14 bases spanning the gap.

The chain combines TRBV27 with TRBJ2-3; the D gene is possibly TRBD2 (5 bases). Trimming stripped 5 bases from V and 2 bases from J, with 17 bases between. Germline V gives CDR1 MNHEY, CDR2 SMNVEV (reference sequence). The CDR3 has 16 amino acids. The CDR3 DNA sequence: TGTGCCAGCAGTCTTGGACTCCCCGGTGTCACAGATACGCAGTATTTT. Translated, it gives CASSLGLPGVTDTQYF.

The rearrangement joins TRBV10-3 to TRBJ1-1; weak D call: TRBD1 (6 bases). Germline assignment: CDR1 ENHRY and CDR2 SYGVKD. This CDR3 is built from 15 residues. Trimming left V 2 bases short and J 5 bases short, with 15 bases between. CDR3 amino acids: CAISEGGRIRTEAFF. The CDR3 DNA follows: TGTGCCATCAGTGAGGGGGGCAGAATTAGGACTGAAGCTTTCTTT.

The chain links TRBV15 to TRBJ2-5, with D hard to call. The tail of the sequence fits TRBJ2-1 better, so the J call may be wrong. Germline CDR1 is LNHNV and CDR2 is YYDKDF (reference sequence). The CDR3 runs 16 residues. The CDR3 DNA sequence: TGTGCCACCAGCAGAGGAGTTGGCGGCCGCCAAGAGACCCAGTTCTTC. Translation: CATSRGVGGRQETQFF.

V usage is TRBV18 and J usage is TRBJ2-1, with D perhaps matching TRBD1 or TRBD2 (5 bases each). Between the trimmed V and J ends, which lost 4 bases and 0 bases, there was a span of 10 bases. Germline V gene data show CDR1 as KGHSH and CDR2 as LQKENI. The CDR3 sequence is 15 residues long. The CDR3 sequence is CASSRDASSYNEQFF. CDR3 in DNA: TGTGCCAGCTCACGGGACGCGAGCTCCTACAATGAGCAGTTCTTC.

The chain links TRBV6-2 or TRBV6-3 to TRBJ2-5, with 8 bases identical to TRBD2. CDR3 length equals 13 residues. J gave up 5 bases and V 5 bases, and 4 bases lay outside the gene matches. Germline CDR1 MNHEY, CDR2 SVGEGT. CDR3 region: CASSAREGETQYF. The CDR3 coding sequence is TGTGCCAGCAGTGCCCGGGAGGGGGAGACCCAGTACTTC.

This clonotype occurred once. The V call is TRBV10-2, the J call TRBJ1-6, with 7 bases matching TRBD1. The length of the CDR3 is 16 residues. V dropped 2 bases and J dropped 9; count of bases not matched to a gene: 10. CDR1 is WSHSY and CDR2 is SAAADI in the germline V gene. DNA for the CDR3: TGCGCCAGCAGTGAGGGGGACAGCAGCCGGGGTTCACCCCTCCACTTT. Translated: CASSEGDSSRGSPLHF.

The rearrangement joins TRBV20-1 to TRBJ2-5, with 7 nucleotides matching TRBD1. Germline CDR1 DFQATT, CDR2 SNEGSKA (reference sequence). Unmatched junction bases numbered 12, after V lost 6 bases and J lost 5 bases. The CDR3 has 14 amino acids. The chain's CDR3 is CSANREGGGETQYF. CDR3 DNA sequence: TGCAGTGCAAACCGGGAAGGGGGCGGTGAGACCCAGTACTTC.

This clonotype has a handful of counts. This chain uses TRBV7-2 with TRBJ1-2; 7 bases agree with TRBD1. Germline V lookup: CDR1 SGHTA, CDR2 FQGNSA. The ends lost 5 bases at V and 4 bases at J; junction bases unmatched: 19. The CDR3 length is 18 residues. The CDR3 DNA sequence: TGTGCCAGCAGCCAGGAACAGGGGCGCGGCCCTCTATTCTATGGCTACACCTTC. Translating gives CASSQEQGRGPLFYGYTF.

This sequence joins TRBV12-3 or TRBV12-4 and TRBJ2-1; D is undetermined. The ends were cut back, 7 bases at V and 6 bases at J, with 10 bases in the middle. CDR3 size: 12 residues. CDR3 in amino acids: CASTRASNEQFF. The CDR3 DNA is TGTGCCAGCACTCGGGCTAGCAATGAGCAGTTCTTC.

The chain uses TRBV12-3 or TRBV12-4 and TRBJ2-1, with 12 bases that match TRBD1. Losses at the gene ends were 8 bases for V and 6 bases for J; bases not matched to a gene: 8. There are 15 residues in the CDR3. CDR3 in DNA: TGTGCCAGCGGTTCGGGGACAGGGGGCGTCAATGAGCAGTTCTTC. It codes for CASGSGTGGVNEQFF.

This clonotype came up a few times. The chain employs TRBV9 and TRBJ2-5; D is perhaps TRBD1 or TRBD2 (5 bases each). The CDR3 has 13 amino acids. Trimming cost V 3 bases and J 6 bases, with 12 bases left between them. Germline assignment: CDR1 SGDLS and CDR2 YYNGEE. Here the CDR3 reads CASSARGVQTQYF. The CDR3 DNA reads TGTGCCAGCAGCGCCCGGGGCGTACAGACCCAGTACTTC. The full variable domain, rest sourced from reference TRBV9 and TRBJ2-5, is DSGVTQTPKHLITATGQRVTLRCSPRSGDLSVYWYQQSLDQGLQFLIQYYNGEERAKGNILERFSAQQFPDLHSELNLSSLELGDSALYFCASSARGVQTQYFGPGTRLLVL.

The chain uses TRBV18 and TRBJ2-5; D perhaps matches TRBD1 (5 bases). The J call is doubtful: the DNA matches TRBJ2-7 better. The CDR3 covers 15 residues. In germline, CDR1 is KGHSH, CDR2 LQKENI. In nucleotides, the CDR3 is TGTGCCAGCTCACCGAGCTGTGGACACAACTACGAGCAGTACTTC. Its protein is CASSPSCGHNYEQYF.

V is TRBV18 and J is TRBJ1-2; D might be TRBD1 (6 bases). The CDR3 totals 15 residues. V lost 2 bases to trimming and J lost 1 base, with 11 bases between them. Germline CDR1 and CDR2: KGHSH and LQKENI. The CDR3 DNA follows: TGTGCCAGCTCACCAGGGACATACAATAACTATGGCTACACCTTC. This translates into CASSPGTYNNYGYTF.

The CDR3 DNA reads TGTGCCAGCAGCCAAGCCGGGACCCACGGACCGGATACGCAGTATTTT. Its protein product is CASSQAGTHGPDTQYF. The rearrangement links TRBV3-1 to TRBJ2-3, with D tentatively TRBD1 or TRBD2 (5 bases each). The CDR3 has 16 residues. V lost 1 base, J lost 6 bases, and 17 bases lay in between. The germline CDR1 and CDR2 sequences are LGHDT and YNNKEL (reference sequence).

The chain recombines TRBV7-6 with TRBJ2-3, with unresolved D. The V gene's germline CDR1 is SGHVS and CDR2 FNYEAQ. The CDR3 runs 12 residues. The V end was cut by 4 bases, the J end by 7 bases, with 9 bases between. Written as DNA, the CDR3 is TGTGCCAGCAGCTCGACCACTAATACGCAGTATTTT. Translating it yields CASSSTTNTQYF.

This rearrangement joins TRBV6-5 to TRBJ2-4, with TRBD2 identical over 9 bases. Germline CDR1 and CDR2: MNHEY and SVGAGI. The CDR3 contains 16 residues. With V trimmed by 3 bases and J by 13 bases, 16 bases remained unmatched. The DNA for the CDR3 is TGTGCCAGCAGTTATGGGCTAGCGGGACGATACAATGAGCAGTACTTC. The encoded protein is CASSYGLAGRYNEQYF.

The genes are TRBV5-1 and TRBJ2-5; either TRBD1 or TRBD2 may fit D (5 bases each). Trimming pared 3 bases from V and 11 bases from J, leaving 23 bases between. The CDR3 extends over 15 amino acids. CDR1 and CDR2 (germline): SGHRS, YFSETQ. CDR3 residues: CASSSSGTALNEQYF. Written as DNA, the CDR3 is TGCGCCAGCAGCTCGTCCGGGACCGCCCTCAATGAGCAGTACTTC.

This chain links TRBV29-1 with TRBJ1-1; 7 bases map to TRBD1. The CDR3 is made up of 14 amino acids. In germline, CDR1 is SQVTM, CDR2 ANQGSEA. Unmatched junction bases numbered 12, after V lost 4 bases and J lost 7 bases. The DNA for the CDR3 is TGCAGCGTTGTTTTGGTACAGGGGTCCGGTGAAGCTTTCTTT. It is translated as CSVVLVQGSGEAFF.

V gene TRBV14 combines with J gene TRBJ2-1; 7 bases align to TRBD2. Trimming took 4 bases from V and 2 from J; bases not matched to a gene: 8. Germline V lookup: CDR1 SGHDN, CDR2 FVKESK. The CDR3 covers 16 residues. The CDR3 nucleotides read TGTGCCAGCAGCCTGAGGCCAGCGGGAACCTACAATGAGCAGTTCTTC. Translating it yields CASSLRPAGTYNEQFF.

The chain carries TRBV3-1 and TRBJ1-5, with a weak D call TRBD1 (6 bases). The germline gives CDR1 LGHDT, CDR2 YNNKEL (reference sequence). V was trimmed by 1 base and J by 6 bases, leaving 10 bases between them. The CDR3 sequence is 14 residues long. Here the CDR3 reads CASSQVGGFQPQHF. For the CDR3, the DNA is TGTGCCAGCAGCCAAGTCGGGGGCTTTCAGCCCCAGCATTTT.

This sequence joins TRBV7-6 and TRBJ1-4, with D tentatively TRBD1 (5 bases). Trimming pared 5 bases from V and 3 bases from J, leaving 13 bases between. Germline loops: CDR1 SGHVS, CDR2 FNYEAQ. CDR3 size: 15 residues. CDR3 coding DNA: TGTGCCAGCAGCACTCAGGGTCGGGCTAATGAAAAACTGTTTTTT. Translated, it gives CASSTQGRANEKLFF. The variable domain in full, with the rest retrieved from reference TRBV7-6 and TRBJ1-4, is GAGVSQSPRYKVTKRGQDVALRCDPISGHVSLYWYRQALGQGPEFLTYFNYEAQQDKSGLPNDRFSAERPEGSISTLTIQRTEQRDSAMYRCASSTQGRANEKLFFGSGTQLSVL.

There are a few counts of this clonotype. The chain uses TRBV7-9 and TRBJ1-2; perhaps TRBD1 as D (5 bases). CDR3 length: 13 residues. Trimming took 1 base from V and 4 from J, leaving 7 bases between them. CDR1 and CDR2 from the germline V gene are SEHNR and FQNEAQ (reference sequence). The CDR3 DNA is TGTGCCAGCAGCTTAGGGGACCCCTATGGCTACACCTTC. It encodes CASSLGDPYGYTF.

The table lists this clonotype with a few counts. CDR3 sequence: CATSPRDSNYGYTF. Written as DNA, the CDR3 is TGTGCCACCAGCCCCCGGGACAGTAACTATGGCTACACCTTC. The gene calls are TRBV15 and TRBJ1-2, with 7 nucleotides matching TRBD1. The CDR3 loop spans 14 amino acids. Germline CDR1 is LNHNV and CDR2 is YYDKDF (reference sequence). V trimming: 5 bases; J trimming: 1 base; junction bases outside the gene matches: 4.

V usage is TRBV27 and J usage is TRBJ2-5; 11 bases are a match to TRBD2. Germline CDR1 MNHEY, CDR2 SMNVEV (reference sequence). The CDR3 is made up of 18 amino acids. Losses at the gene ends were 4 bases for V and 2 bases for J; bases not matched to a gene: 12. CDR3 sequence reads: CASSSPMKLAGEQETQYF. DNA for the CDR3: TGTGCCAGCAGTTCACCGATGAAACTAGCGGGAGAGCAAGAGACCCAGTACTTC.

This chain uses TRBV12-3 or TRBV12-4 with TRBJ2-3; 10 nucleotides line up with TRBD2. Germline trimming cut 5 bases from V and 0 bases from J; bases unmatched to any gene: 11. The CDR3 has 18 amino acids. The CDR3 loop reads CASSIWGAGLASTDTQYF. CDR3 in DNA: TGTGCCAGCAGTATCTGGGGGGCGGGACTAGCGAGCACAGATACGCAGTATTTT.